This TCR beta chain was sequenced during a study of blood T cell repertoires in COVID-19. Clones were sequenced by immunoSEQ multiplex PCR, and TCRdb holds only the in-frame ones, with some missing. The sample contains 30,000 to 35,000 clones, approximately 88% of which appear only once. The source is a man aged 60 to 69 with COVID-19, enrolled during active disease. The sequencing sample was made of peripheral blood.

The CDR3 region has the DNA TGCAGTGCTAGTGGGGTGGGAGAGGCTGGCTACACCTTC. Translating it yields CSASGVGEAGYTF. The gene calls are TRBV20-1 and TRBJ1-2; no clear D gene. V was cut by 3 bases and J by 7 bases, with 15 bases left in between. The germline CDR1 and CDR2 sequences are DFQATT and SNEGSKA (reference sequence). This CDR3 is built from 13 residues.